This record covers a single T cell receptor beta chain. Its antigen is not identified. The data were obtained in a study of graft-versus-host responses after intestinal transplantation. Measured with immunoSEQ multiplex PCR; TCRdb has only the in-frame clones, and not every one. Of about 50,000 clones in the sample, around 90% were seen once. This CDR3 is 13 amino acids long. Trimming at V came to 1 base and at J to 4 bases, leaving 0 bases not matched to a gene. The germline gives CDR1 LGHNT, CDR2 FRNRAP. The clonotype originates from a human donor who was the organ donor for an intestinal transplant. V and J are TRBV12-5 and TRBJ2-5, with 7 bases aligning to TRBD1. This specimen was unstimulated CD4+ T cells sorted from spleen or lymph node cells, taken before transplant. CDR3 sequence reads: CASGLGQGETQYF. The CDR3 region has the DNA TGTGCTAGTGGTTTGGGACAGGGAGAGACCCAGTACTTC.